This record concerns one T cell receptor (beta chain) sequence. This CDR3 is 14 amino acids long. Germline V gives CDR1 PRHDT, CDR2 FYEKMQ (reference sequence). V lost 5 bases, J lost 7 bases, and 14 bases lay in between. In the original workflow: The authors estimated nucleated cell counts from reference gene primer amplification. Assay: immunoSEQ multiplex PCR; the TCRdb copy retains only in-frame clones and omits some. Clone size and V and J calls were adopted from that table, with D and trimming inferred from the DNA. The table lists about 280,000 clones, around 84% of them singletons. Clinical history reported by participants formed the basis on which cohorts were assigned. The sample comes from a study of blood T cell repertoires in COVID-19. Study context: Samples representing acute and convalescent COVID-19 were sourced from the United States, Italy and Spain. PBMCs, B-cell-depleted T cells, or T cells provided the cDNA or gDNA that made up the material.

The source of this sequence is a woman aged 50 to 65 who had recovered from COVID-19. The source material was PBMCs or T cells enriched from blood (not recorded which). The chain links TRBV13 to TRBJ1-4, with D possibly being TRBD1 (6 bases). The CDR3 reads CASSSKGDGEKLFF. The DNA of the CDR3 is TGTGCCAGCAGCAGCAAGGGGGACGGTGAAAAACTGTTTTTT.